The entry below describes one TCR beta chain. The antigen is undetermined. The data were taken from a study of beta chain features in type 1 diabetes. Regarding the study as a whole: When VDJ junctions were examined, type 1 diabetes patients showed fewer insertions and more deletions.

Isolation of CD4+ naive, central memory, regulatory and stem cell-like memory cells was achieved by sorting via CD45RO/CCR7/CD25/CD127/CD95/CD27. Sorted populations were all over 98% pure. All of the isolated RNA was reverse transcribed, so expressed TCRB transcripts were sequenced. Some clones are missing from TCRdb's copy, which holds only in-frame ones; the method was immunoSEQ multiplex PCR. The sample shows 900,000 or so clones, roughly a sixth of them seen only once. Germline V lookup: CDR1 LNHDA, CDR2 SQIVND (reference sequence). The V gene lost 4 bases and the J gene lost 0 bases, with 9 bases spanning the gap. The CDR3 has 14 residues.

This receptor was identified in a woman in her late teens or twenties in good health. The chain joins TRBV19 to TRBJ2-5; no clear D gene. Source material: naive CD4+ T cells from blood. The DNA for the CDR3 is TGTGCCAGTAGTACTTCTGCGTACCAAGAGACCCAGTACTTC. Translation gives CASSTSAYQETQYF.